This paragraph reports one T cell receptor (beta chain). Researchers divided each subset's genomic DNA evenly across several immunoSEQ plates. Produced via immunoSEQ multiplex PCR; TCRdb's table is partial and in-frame only. The sample shows about 480,000 clones, about four fifths of them seen only once. Genomic DNA came from 85 million to 95 million PBMCs in unsorted samples. The sample belongs to a study of shared clonotypes between healthy human individuals. Germline V gene sequence: CDR1 SNHLY, CDR2 FYNNEI. V lost 6 bases, J lost 4 bases, and 5 bases stayed unmatched. This CDR3 region has 14 residues.

The sequence came from a woman aged 40 to 55 in good health. Some clones in this sample may be carry-over from other donors' samples. The sample consisted of PBMCs. The chain links TRBV2 to TRBJ2-1; TRBD1 aligns across 8 bases. The CDR3 protein is CASRLGQEYNEQFF. The CDR3 coding sequence is TGTGCCAGCAGGCTGGGACAGGAATACAATGAGCAGTTCTTC.